A single sample is the source of the 4 T cell receptor beta chains below, sequenced in a study of blood T cell repertoires in COVID-19. Profiled with immunoSEQ multiplex PCR; TCRdb holds only in-frame clones, not every one. The data contain nearly 250,000 clones, about 80% of them singletons. The specimen was peripheral blood. All receptors derive from an elderly woman with acute or convalescent COVID-19.

V gene TRBV11-2 combines with J gene TRBJ2-1; 11 positions match TRBD2. The J segment lost 7 bases and the V segment lost 4 bases, leaving 3 bases of the junction unmatched. Germline assignment: CDR1 SGHAT and CDR2 FQNNGV. The CDR3 is 14 residues long. CDR3 in amino acids: CASSSSGRLNEQFF. The CDR3 DNA sequence: TGTGCCAGCAGCTCTAGCGGGAGGCTAAATGAGCAGTTCTTC.

The chain combines TRBV5-1 with TRBJ1-2, with TRBD1 identical over 8 bases. Germline V gene lookup returns CDR1 SGHRS and CDR2 YFSETQ. The junction had 12 bases not matched to a gene; V was cut back by 4 bases and J by 7 bases. The CDR3 length is 15 residues. The CDR3 DNA is TGCGCCAGCAGCCTCCCCGACAGGGGTCTAGGTGGCTACACCTTC. The encoded protein is CASSLPDRGLGGYTF.

This rearrangement joins TRBV11-2 to TRBJ2-7, with 10 bases fitting TRBD1. Looked up from germline, CDR1 is SGHAT and CDR2 is FQNNGV. This CDR3 spans 14 amino acids. The trim removed 3 bases at V and 6 bases at J, leaving 5 bases unmatched. The CDR3 protein is CASSFRQGAGEQYF. DNA for the CDR3: TGTGCCAGCAGCTTTAGACAGGGGGCTGGCGAGCAGTACTTC.

This clone was found a few times. This chain uses TRBV5-4 with TRBJ1-1, with D perhaps matching TRBD1 (6 bases). Trimming shortened V by 4 bases and J by 5 bases, and 12 bases separated the two germline ends. CDR3 length: 13 residues. Per the germline V gene, CDR1 is SGHNT and CDR2 is YYREEE (reference sequence). The CDR3 here is CASSGGPGTEAFF. In nucleotides, the CDR3 is TGTGCCAGCAGCGGGGGCCCGGGGACTGAAGCTTTCTTT. Using reference TRBV5-4 and TRBJ1-1 for the parts outside the CDR3, the full variable domain is ETGVTQSPTHLIKTRGQQVTLRCSSQSGHNTVSWYQQALGQGPQFIFQYYREEENGRGNFPPRFSGLQFPNYSSELNVNALELDDSALYLCASSGGPGTEAFFGQGTRLTVV.